This TCR beta chain originates from a study of blood T cell repertoires in COVID-19. Only in-frame clones appear in the TCRdb table, and some are missing; sequencing was by immunoSEQ multiplex PCR. The sample includes approximately 150,000 clones, approximately 84% of them seen just once. This CDR3 contains 15 residues. The germline V gene encodes CDR1 SGHAT and CDR2 FQNNGV. V lost 2 bases, J lost 10 bases, and 11 bases stayed unmatched. This clone was seen only a few times. The source is a human donor in a cohort sampled during active COVID-19. Specimen: peripheral blood. V gene TRBV11-2 combines with J gene TRBJ2-3, with TRBD2 matching 8 bases. Written as DNA, the CDR3 is TGTGCCAGCAGCTTAATGAGGAGCGGGAGTGGAGCGCAGTATTTT. It yields the protein CASSLMRSGSGAQYF.